These T cell receptor beta chains were read from a single sample in a study of cytomegalovirus exposure and HLA in healthy donors. The assay was immunoSEQ multiplex PCR, and TCRdb's table has in-frame clones only and misses some. In all, the sample yields 130,000 to 150,000 clones. What was sequenced was PBMCs. The receptors were sampled from a man aged 40-50 years in good health and CMV-seronegative. CDR3s include the opening cysteine and the closing phenylalanine or tryptophan. A D gene is named only where the DNA matches it firmly.

d_gene,v_gene,j_gene,CDR3nt,CDR3aa
-,TRBV6-5,TRBJ1-1,TGTGCCAGCAGATCCATCGGGAATGCTGAAGCTTTCTTT,CASRSIGNAEAFF
-,TRBV19,TRBJ2-7,TGTGCCAGTAGTAGGACAGACAGCTCCTACGAGCAGTACTTC,CASSRTDSSYEQYF
TRBD1,TRBV10-1,TRBJ1-5,TGCGCCAGCAGCAGGACAGGGCGGAGCAATCAGCCCCAGCATTTT,CASSRTGRSNQPQHF
-,TRBV28,TRBJ1-4,TGTGCCAGCAGTTCCCCCCGTTCCTCCGCAACTAATGAAAAACTGTTTTTT,CASSSPRSSATNEKLFF
-,TRBV6-5,TRBJ2-2,TGTGCCAGCAGTTACGACATATGGACCGGGGAGCTGTTTTTT,CASSYDIWTGELFF
-,TRBV5-1,TRBJ2-2,TGCGCCAGCAGCTTCCCGGACGGGATAGCCACCACCGGGGAGCTGTTTTTT,CASSFPDGIATTGELFF
TRBD2,TRBV5-1,TRBJ2-2,TGCGCCAGCAGCTTGGTTTCAGCGGGGGAGAACACCGGGGAGCTGTTTTTT,CASSLVSAGENTGELFF
-,TRBV19,TRBJ1-5,TGTGCCAGTAGTACCTGGGTGCCGGGGGGCAATCAGCCCCAGCATTTT,CASSTWVPGGNQPQHF
-,TRBV4-2,TRBJ1-3,TGTGCCAGCAGCCAAAGACAACGAAAGGGGACTTACTCTGGAAACACCATATATTTT,CASSQRQRKGTYSGNTIYF
-,TRBV7-6,TRBJ2-5,TGTGCCAGCAGCCCCCAGACAGGCGGCGAGACCCAGTACTTC,CASSPQTGGETQYF
-,TRBV5-1,TRBJ1-1,TGCGCCAGCACACAAATCCCAGGGAACACTGAAGCTTTCTTT,CASTQIPGNTEAFF
TRBD2,TRBV5-4,TRBJ2-5,TGTGCCAGCAGCCGGGGGGATGGCTCACAAGAGACCCAGTACTTC,CASSRGDGSQETQYF
TRBD2,TRBV11-2,TRBJ2-2,TGTGCCAGCAGCCCCAGGGAGGGGAACACCGGGGAGCTGTTTTTT,CASSPREGNTGELFF
TRBD1,TRBV5-4,TRBJ2-7,TGTGCCAGCAGCCTTGACAGGGGGCTAAGGGAGCAGTACTTC,CASSLDRGLREQYF
-,TRBV7-9,TRBJ2-7,TGTGCCAGCAGCTCCCAGGACTACGAGCAGTACTTC,CASSSQDYEQYF
-,TRBV4-3,TRBJ1-5,TGCGCCAGCAGCCAAGAGCCATTTAGGGGGCCCCAGCATTTT,CASSQEPFRGPQHF
-,TRBV4-3,TRBJ2-7,TGCGCCAGCAGCCAAGATGTCATCAGACAAGCCTACGAGCAGTACTTC,CASSQDVIRQAYEQYF
-,TRBV6-1,TRBJ1-2,TGTGCCAGCAGTGAAGTCCCGGCAGGGCCCTATGGCTACACCTTC,CASSEVPAGPYGYTF
-,TRBV28,TRBJ1-5,TGTGCCAGCAGTTCCGGGGGCAATCAGCCCCAGCATTTT,CASSSGGNQPQHF
-,TRBV11-3,TRBJ2-3,TGTGCCAGCAGCCAACAGGGCCCGAATGCAGATACGCAGTATTTT,CASSQQGPNADTQYF